The subject of this entry is one T cell receptor (beta chain). This clonotype was found a few times. This receptor's antigen is unknown. Per-nucleotide qualities are absent, and no much larger clonotype sits a single base away. The library was made by 5' RACE. Sequencing took place on an Illumina HiSeq 2500. The second PCR ran for roughly 6 to 11 cycles and used a J-beta primer mix along with a sample-barcoded 5' primer. A template-switch 5' adaptor carrying 12 random nucleotides introduced a unique molecular identifier onto each TCR beta cDNA molecule. Each sample yielded at least 3 million CDR3-containing paired-end reads. All of the RNA was converted into first-strand cDNA using the Mint cDNA synthesis kit, with a TRBC-specific oligonucleotide serving as the primer. After uracil-DNA glycosylase treatment, a first 18-cycle PCR used universal primers M1SS and BC2_uni_R on all cDNA. Concerning the study's data processing: For normalization, 1 million high-quality reads, each with a distinct molecular identifier, were randomly selected from each sample. Reads sharing molecular identifiers were discarded rather than binned into consensus sequences. CDR3 identification, clonotype clustering and error correction used MiTCR with a Q25 quality threshold and the strictest error-elimination algorithm. Lower-bound total TCR beta diversity was estimated with a nonparametric unseen species model using Euler transformation. TCRdb applied fastp at Q25 and MiXCR to the public reads, then kept only in-frame beta chains. Identical CDR3 protein sequences are pooled into one entry, listed with their most common genes and DNA. The V and J calls, along with clone size, are taken from TCRdb and not from the paper's own processing. Recorded for this sample are about a million distinct CDR3 sequences; roughly 51% of them occurred a single time. About a fifth of the sample goes to the ten largest clones.

The donors were some 36 Caucasian individuals from Russia, aged 6 to 90 years, who were systemically healthy. Each donor gave roughly 9.5 milliliters of peripheral blood, collected into EDTA-treated Vacutainer tubes. Ficoll-Paque density-gradient centrifugation was used to isolate PBMCs, with at least 6.5 million per sample. Trizol reagent was used to extract total RNA from PBMCs, with at least 5.5 micrograms per sample. For every donor, flow cytometry on a PBMC aliquot measured the percentage of naive CD45RAhigh/CD27high T cells. The data belong to a study of blood T cells in healthy people across ages (dated by TCRdb to the mid-2010s). General notes on the study: In model experiments, template switching captured about one uniquely barcoded TCR beta cDNA molecule for every two T cells. The study measured age-related changes in TCR beta repertoire diversity using deep sequencing normalized with unique cDNA molecular identifiers. Donors were grouped into four age groups: young (average approximately 15 years), middle-aged (roughly 40), aged (62) and long-lived (less than 85). To avoid experimental bias, donors of different ages were distributed randomly across sequencing lanes. Using the same blood draw, the study looked at two additional independent replicas of 1 million unique cDNA reads for two donors, one aged 18 to 30 and the other aged 80 or older.

Points the paper makes about the study in general: Compared with the aged group, the long-lived group had more naive CD4+ T cells, fewer expanded clones and increased TCR diversity, a pattern suggesting age selection. Estimates of total diversity based on one million sequenced T cells were considered lower bounds and underestimates. Conclusive comparison of naive and antigen-experienced compartments was prevented by the profiling of bulk unsorted PBMCs. Because donor CMV infection status was unknown, age-related changes in expanded clonotypes were potentially confounded. The percentage of naive T cells measured by flow cytometry correlated strongly with observed TCR beta diversity. Observed TCR beta diversity per million T cells fell roughly linearly with age, and a significant reduction was already apparent by age roughly 41.

For CDR1 and CDR2, the germline V gene lists KGHDR and SFDVKD. The CDR3 goes from the cysteine to the phenylalanine over 15 residues. Here the CDR3 DNA is all that survives: 45 bases in frame from base 1. Trimming removed 4 bases from V and 0 bases from J, leaving 6 bases between the germline ends. The rearrangement combines TRBV24-1 with TRBJ2-6, with the identity of the D gene unclear. This TCR was sampled from a woman aged 55-70 years in good health. The sequencing input was blood. DNA sequence: TGTGCCACCAGTGACTCGGACTCTGGGGCCAACGTCCTGACTTTC. Its product reads: CATSDSDSGANVLTF.